The clone carrying this T cell receptor beta chain appeared a single time. The sample comes from a study of control samples from healthy donors and cancer patients. Profiled with immunoSEQ multiplex PCR; TCRdb holds only in-frame clones, not every one. The sample holds 350,000 to 450,000 clones, more than 80% seen once. V was trimmed by 0 bases and J by 6 bases, leaving 18 bases between them. From germline, CDR1 is LGHDT and CDR2 YNNKEL (reference sequence). CDR3 length equals 17 residues. This chain joins TRBV3-1 (or the pseudogene TRBV3-2) and TRBJ2-1; D is ambiguous. The sequence was collected from a middle-aged man with head and neck cancer. Sample: PBMCs. CDR3 in amino acids: CASSQDQFIHFINEQFF. CDR3 nucleotide sequence: TGTGCCAGCAGCCAAGATCAGTTTATTCATTTTATCAATGAGCAGTTCTTC.